This entry lists 10 T cell receptor beta chains sequenced from one sample in a study of cytomegalovirus exposure and HLA in healthy donors. It was with 60 Vbeta and 13 Jbeta primers that the PCR ran. Here immunoSEQ multiplex PCR was the method, and the copy in TCRdb shows in-frame clones only, minus some. Of 150,000 to 200,000 clones detected, roughly 65% appear once; the ten largest clones hold around 4.6%. Specimen: PBMCs. The receptor source for this set is a man aged 18 to 30 in good health and CMV-seropositive.

V and J are TRBV7-2 and TRBJ2-1; D is possibly TRBD2 (6 bases). From germline, CDR1 is SGHTA and CDR2 FQGNSA. Trimming cost V 0 bases and J 2 bases, with 8 bases left between them. The CDR3 runs to 15 residues. CDR3 nucleotides: TGTGCCAGCAGCTTAGCGGCGGGGACCTACAATGAGCAGTTCTTC. Protein product: CASSLAAGTYNEQFF.

This clone was seen a few times. The gene calls are TRBV28 and TRBJ1-3; D is unclear. The length of the CDR3 is 15 residues. CDR1 is MDHEN and CDR2 is SYDVKM in the germline V gene. Trimming removed 5 bases from V and 2 bases from J, with 13 bases in between. The CDR3 bases are TGTGCCAGCAGTCCGGCCGGGAGGGCTGGAAACACCATATATTTT. Translation: CASSPAGRAGNTIYF.

The rearrangement uses TRBV28 and TRBJ2-2; D unclear. Germline-derived CDR1 and CDR2 are MDHEN and SYDVKM. Trimming removed 5 bases at V and 2 bases at J, with 12 bases between. This CDR3 comprises 15 residues. CDR3 bases: TGTGCCAGCAGTCCACAGACGGCAAACACCGGGGAGCTGTTTTTT. It encodes CASSPQTANTGELFF.

V is TRBV28 and J is TRBJ2-1; 11 positions match TRBD2. This CDR3 is 15 amino acids long. V was clipped by 4 bases and J by 6 bases; unmatched bases: 5. Germline CDR1 reads MDHEN; CDR2 reads SYDVKM. CDR3: CASSSTSGGINEQFF. In DNA form, the CDR3 reads TGTGCCAGCAGTTCAACTAGCGGGGGAATCAATGAGCAGTTCTTC.

The chain joins TRBV5-1 to TRBJ2-2; D is perhaps TRBD2 (5 bases). The CDR3 is made up of 16 amino acids. V was shortened by 1 base and J by 7 bases, with 17 bases between the two germline ends. Germline assignment: CDR1 SGHRS and CDR2 YFSETQ. The chain's CDR3 is CASSLQAAEAGGELFF. The CDR3 bases are TGCGCCAGCAGCTTGCAAGCGGCGGAGGCAGGCGGGGAGCTGTTTTTT.

This clone was counted between two and nine times. The genes are TRBV7-3 and TRBJ1-2; D call uncertain. CDR3 length equals 8 residues. In germline, CDR1 is SGHTA, CDR2 FQGTGA. This CDR3 reads CTAYGYTF. The CDR3 nucleotides read TGTACAGCCTATGGCTACACCTTC.

The J gene is TRBJ1-2, the V gene TRBV6-1; unclear D gene. The CDR3 has 16 amino acids. Trimming removed 2 bases from V and 0 bases from J, with 13 bases in between. Germline values: CDR1 MNHNS, CDR2 SASEGT. CDR3 sequence (DNA): TGTGCCAGCAGTGAACCGTTAATCAGTCCTAACTATGGCTACACCTTC. It encodes CASSEPLISPNYGYTF.

The chain recombines TRBV19 with TRBJ1-2; D may be TRBD1 (6 bases). CDR3 length: 13 amino acids. Germline V CDR1 and CDR2: LNHDA, SQIVND (reference sequence). The V gene lost 6 bases and the J gene lost 5 bases, with 13 bases spanning the gap. The CDR3 DNA reads TGTGCCAGTAGACTGGAAGGGGGATATGGCTACACCTTC. This translates into CASRLEGGYGYTF. Based on the CDR3 plus reference TRBV19 and TRBJ1-2, the full variable domain is DGGITQSPKYLFRKEGQNVTLSCEQNLNHDAMYWYRQDPGQGLRLIYYSQIVNDFQKGDIAEGYSVSREKKESFPLTVTSAQKNPTAFYLCASRLEGGYGYTFGSGTRLTVV.

V usage is TRBV2 and J usage is TRBJ2-3, with 7 bases that match TRBD2. In germline, CDR1 is SNHLY, CDR2 FYNNEI. With 3 bases clipped from V and 4 bases from J, the junction kept 4 bases outside the gene matches. The CDR3 is 14 residues long. CDR3 sequence: CASSDSGLADTQYF. In DNA, the CDR3 is TGTGCCAGCAGTGATAGCGGGTTGGCAGATACGCAGTATTTT.

J is TRBJ2-1 and V is TRBV23-1; no definite D call. TRBV23-1 is assigned to the ORF class and has an uncertain function. Trimming cost V 2 bases and J 10 bases, with 3 bases left between them. The CDR3 loop spans 10 amino acids. The CDR3 region has the DNA TGCGCCAGCAGTCAACCGGAGCAGTTCTTC. Translation gives CASSQPEQFF.